The sequence of this T cell receptor beta chain was determined in a study of CD8+ T cells in alopecia areata. The CDR3 covers 12 residues. The germline gives CDR1 SSHAT, CDR2 FNYEAQ (reference sequence). This clone has a single count. The target antigen is unknown. At one end, the junction sequence differs from germline, possibly due to a read error. The study's findings and limits: Lesional tissue from the scalp (especially in alopecia totalis/universalis) showed higher clonality than normal scalp.

Extraction and reverse transcription of RNA yielded cDNA as the sequencing template. Sequenced by immunoSEQ multiplex PCR; TCRdb stores in-frame clones only, minus some. The sample comprises about 34,000 clones, about three quarters of which are singletons, and over 15% rests with the top ten. Both CD4+ and CD8+ T cells were separated by sorting PBMCs. The rearrangement links TRBV7-7 to TRBJ2-1; D possibly corresponds to TRBD2 (6 bases). What was sequenced was NKG2D-low CD8+ T cells sorted from blood. This clonotype originated in a human donor with alopecia areata. The CDR3 nucleotides are TGTGCTAGCAGCTTAGGTGCGGGAGAGCAGTTCTTC. It encodes CASSLGAGEQFF.